Listed below are T cell receptor beta chains from one sample, sequenced in a study of vaccination effects on CD4 cells after COVID-19. Sequenced by immunoSEQ multiplex PCR; TCRdb stores in-frame clones only, minus some. The table lists around 60,000 clones, around 69% of them singletons, with 2.8% in the top ten. These TCRs' antigens remain unknown. The material was CD4+ T cells from PBMCs cultured with HCoV-NL63 spike peptides, obtained before COVID-19 vaccination. The receptors derive from a human donor who received a COVID-19 vaccine. CDR3s include the opening cysteine and the closing phenylalanine or tryptophan. Each record gives: D gene, clone size, J gene, V gene, CDR3 DNA, CDR3 protein. D genes are given only for firm matches. Clone size is stated in some rows and not others, as once, few, many or a class when expanded.

>TRBD2|-|TRBJ2-3|TRBV6-4
TGTGCCAGCAGAGCGGGGGCCGGCAGTAATACGCAGTATTTT
CASRAGAGSNTQYF
>-|-|TRBJ1-1|TRBV4-2
TGTGCCAGCAGCCAAGAGAGCACAGGGTGGAACACTGAAGCTTTCTTT
CASSQESTGWNTEAFF
>TRBD2|-|TRBJ2-1|TRBV18
TGTGCCAGCTCACCACGCGGGACTAGCGGGATCAATGAGCAGTTCTTC
CASSPRGTSGINEQFF
>TRBD1|-|TRBJ1-5|TRBV4-1
TGCGCCAGCAGCCAAGAGGGAGGGGGCCTCGGTCAGCCCCAGCATTTT
CASSQEGGGLGQPQHF
>-|-|TRBJ1-2|TRBV5-1
TGCGCCAGCAATCCGGACGCCTCTAACTATGGCTACACCTTC
CASNPDASNYGYTF
>TRBD1|-|TRBJ1-1|TRBV10-3
TGTGCCATCAGTGGGGACAGGGAGTTCACTGAAGCTTTCTTT
CAISGDREFTEAFF
>-|-|TRBJ1-5|TRBV21-1
TGTGCCAGCAGCGACATATGGCCATATAGCAATCAGCCCCAGCATTTT
CASSDIWPYSNQPQHF
>-|-|TRBJ1-2|TRBV28
TGTGCCAGTTTTACGACGTCGGGCTATGGCTACACCTTC
CASFTTSGYGYTF
>-|-|TRBJ1-6|TRBV27
TGTGCCAGCAGGCAGGCTCTATACGGAAATAATTCACCCCTCCACTTT
CASRQALYGNNSPLHF
>-|-|TRBJ1-1|TRBV30
TGTGCCTGTGGTCCCGTCCTTATGAACACTGAAGCTTTCTTT
CACGPVLMNTEAFF
>-|-|TRBJ1-2|TRBV4-3
TGCGCCAGCAGCCAACGTGACAGGCCGTATGGCTACACCTTC
CASSQRDRPYGYTF
>-|-|TRBJ2-2|TRBV2
TGTGCCAGCAGCTTGTGGGGGCCGAACACCGGGGAGCTGTTTTTT
CASSLWGPNTGELFF
>-|-|TRBJ2-5|TRBV9
TGTGCCAGCAGCAGGGGATTACAAGAGACCCAGTACTTC
CASSRGLQETQYF
>TRBD1|few|TRBJ1-2|TRBV3-1/TRBV3-2
TGTGCCAGCAGCGGATGGGACAGCTCCTATGGCTACACCTTC
CASSGWDSSYGYTF
>TRBD1|few|TRBJ1-5|TRBV4-1
TGCGCCAGCAGCCAGATGACAGGGTTTAGCAATCAGCCCCAGCATTTT
CASSQMTGFSNQPQHF
>-|few|TRBJ2-2|TRBV18
TGTGCCAGCTCATCCTACAGGGTGCTTGGCACCGGGGAGCTGTTTTTT
CASSSYRVLGTGELFF
>TRBD1|-|TRBJ1-4|TRBV7-6
TGTGCCAGCAGCAGCCGACAGGGCGGGAGTGAAAAACTGTTTTTT
CASSSRQGGSEKLFF
>TRBD2|-|TRBJ2-3|TRBV11-2
TGTGCCAGCAGCTTTTGGGGGGGTAATCCAGATACGCAGTATTTT
CASSFWGGNPDTQYF